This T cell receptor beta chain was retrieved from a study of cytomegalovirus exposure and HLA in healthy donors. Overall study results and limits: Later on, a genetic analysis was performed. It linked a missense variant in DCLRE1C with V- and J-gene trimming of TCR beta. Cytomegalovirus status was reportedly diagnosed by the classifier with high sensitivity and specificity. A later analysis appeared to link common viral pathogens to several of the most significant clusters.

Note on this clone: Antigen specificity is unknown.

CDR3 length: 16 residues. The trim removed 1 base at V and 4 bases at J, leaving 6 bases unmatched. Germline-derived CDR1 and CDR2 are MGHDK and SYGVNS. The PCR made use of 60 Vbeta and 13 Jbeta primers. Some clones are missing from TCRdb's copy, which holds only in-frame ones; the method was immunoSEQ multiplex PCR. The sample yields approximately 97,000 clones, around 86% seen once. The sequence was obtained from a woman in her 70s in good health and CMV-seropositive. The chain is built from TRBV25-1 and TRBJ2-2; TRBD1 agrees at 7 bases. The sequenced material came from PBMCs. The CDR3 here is CASSELKGTATGELFF. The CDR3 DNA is TGTGCCAGCAGTGAATTAAAGGGGACAGCCACCGGGGAGCTGTTTTTT.